This T cell receptor (beta chain) was captured by sequencing in a study of molecular identifiers for immune sequencing clone quantification. Each library that profiled naive CD8 cells came from 20,000 to 1,000,000 sorted cells with 10%, 30% or 50% RNA. Trimming removed 1 base at V and 3 bases at J, with 5 bases between. There are 13 residues in the CDR3. Germline V CDR1 and CDR2: MGHRA, YSYEKL. General study results and limits: Clonotypes topping 20 RNA copies carried over 99% of effector molecules but under 1% of naive ones. Detecting spiked Jurkat TCR RNA from one cell among about a million naive cells was reportedly possible.

On this clonotype itself: Its target is not known.

TCRdb used MiXCR to reprocess the PCR reads, holding one entry per CDR3 protein. This table holds around 470,000 distinct CDR3 sequences, about 25% found once. The gene calls are TRBV4-1 and TRBJ2-3; D gene uncertain. Sample: naive CD8+ T cells from blood, with Jurkat cell RNA spiked in. Noted subset: FACS-sorted CD8+CD4-CCR7+CD45RA+ naive T cells. The TCR comes from a human donor in good health. Some libraries in this study had Jurkat cell RNA spiked in. Written as DNA, the CDR3 is TGCGCCAGCAGCCAAGTGGCGACAGATACGCAGTATTTT. Protein sequence: CASSQVATDTQYF.